A single sample is the source of the 2 T cell receptor beta chains below, sequenced in a study of cytomegalovirus exposure and HLA in healthy donors. With 60 Vbeta and 13 Jbeta primers, the PCR was carried out. Some clones are missing from TCRdb's copy, which holds only in-frame ones; the method was immunoSEQ multiplex PCR. Among roughly 250,000 clones listed, around four fifths were seen once. Sequencing used PBMCs. Source of these receptors: a woman aged 40 to 50 in good health and CMV-seropositive.

This chain uses TRBV6-1 with TRBJ2-2; TRBD2 is a possible D gene (6 bases). Trimming took 4 bases from V and 4 from J, leaving 13 bases between them. CDR1 and CDR2 from the germline V gene are MNHNS and SASEGT. The CDR3 runs to 15 residues. CDR3 protein: CASSGRDLRTGELFF. CDR3 DNA: TGTGCCAGCAGTGGGAGGGACTTACGCACCGGGGAGCTGTTTTTT.

The genes are TRBV19 and TRBJ1-2; 10 bases are a match to TRBD1. V lost 11 bases and J lost 6; bases outside the gene matches: 3. CDR3 size: 11 residues. Germline V CDR1 and CDR2: LNHDA, SQIVND (reference sequence). CDR3 sequence: CAAGTGDGYTF. DNA for the CDR3: TGTGCCGCCGGGACAGGGGATGGCTACACCTTC.